Below, 20 T cell receptor beta chains from the same sample are listed, as sequenced in a study of blood T cell repertoires in COVID-19. Only in-frame clones appear in the TCRdb table, and some are missing; sequencing was by immunoSEQ multiplex PCR. This repertoire shows around 170,000 clones, 74% found once; its top ten account for 2.5% to 3%. Sequencing input: peripheral blood. These receptors all come from a woman older than 75 with acute or convalescent COVID-19.

The rearrangement uses TRBV10-3 and TRBJ2-3; a possible D gene is TRBD1 (6 bases). The V and J ends lost 1 base and 2 bases respectively, with 13 bases between them. The CDR3 sequence is 16 residues long. The germline V gene encodes CDR1 ENHRY and CDR2 SYGVKD. For the CDR3, the DNA is TGTGCCATCAGTGAGTTGGGACACTTGTCCACAGATACGCAGTATTTT. Translated: CAISELGHLSTDTQYF.

This clone was seen a handful of times. The chain carries TRBV27 and TRBJ1-1; 9 bases align to TRBD1. J lost 7 bases, V lost 8 bases, and 11 bases had no gene match. CDR1 is MNHEY, CDR2 SMNVEV, per germline (reference sequence). The CDR3 length is 14 residues. The CDR3 protein is CASSTPQGANEAFF. In nucleotides, the CDR3 is TGTGCCAGCTCCACCCCACAGGGGGCTAATGAAGCTTTCTTT.

The chain recombines TRBV11-3 with TRBJ1-3; possible D gene TRBD1, 5 bases. Between the trimmed V and J ends, which lost 3 bases and 4 bases, there was a span of 7 bases. CDR1 and CDR2 (germline): SGHNT, YENEEA. CDR3 size: 13 residues. The CDR3 sequence is CASSFGAGNTIYF. The DNA of the CDR3 is TGTGCCAGCAGCTTTGGGGCAGGAAACACCATATATTTT.

V usage is TRBV7-9 and J usage is TRBJ2-2; 10 bases align to TRBD1. Germline V gene sequence: CDR1 SEHNR, CDR2 FQNEAQ (reference sequence). The CDR3 is 18 amino acids. The V segment lost 5 bases and the J segment 3 bases; nucleotides outside the gene matches: 12. CDR3 DNA sequence: TGTGCCAGCAGCCGTGGACAGGGGGGTAATACGTACACCGGGGAGCTGTTTTTT. It codes for CASSRGQGGNTYTGELFF.

The V gene is TRBV19, the J gene TRBJ1-4, with 9 bases identical to TRBD1. Germline trimming cut 6 bases from V and 7 bases from J; bases unmatched to any gene: 6. The germline V gene encodes CDR1 LNHDA and CDR2 SQIVND (reference sequence). The CDR3 loop spans 14 amino acids. The DNA of the CDR3 is TGTGCCAGTAGATCGGGACAGGGATCTGAAAAACTGTTTTTT. Its translation: CASRSGQGSEKLFF.

The rearrangement links TRBV19 to TRBJ1-1, with TRBD1 as a possible D gene (5 bases). Trimming removed 8 bases from V and 1 base from J, with 20 bases in between. Germline V gene data show CDR1 as LNHDA and CDR2 as SQIVND (reference sequence). The CDR3 is 16 residues long. The CDR3 DNA reads as TGTGCCAGTGCGCCCTGGGCAGGAAGGGGGAACACTGAAGCTTTCTTT. It encodes CASAPWAGRGNTEAFF.

The chain uses TRBV2 and TRBJ1-4; the D is unclear. V was pared by 2 bases and J by 8 bases, with 9 bases between. The germline V gene encodes CDR1 SNHLY and CDR2 FYNNEI. This CDR3 spans 13 amino acids. In nucleotides, the CDR3 is TGTGCCAGCAGTGAATTCCCTAGAGAAAAACTGTTTTTT. Encoded protein: CASSEFPREKLFF.

CDR3 nucleotides: TGTGCCAGCAGCCTAACAGGAACAGATACGCAGTATTTT. Encoded protein: CASSLTGTDTQYF. V is TRBV3-1 (or the pseudogene TRBV3-2) and J is TRBJ2-3; D is possibly TRBD1 (5 bases). The germline V and J ends were trimmed by 4 bases and 3 bases, with 8 bases remaining between them. The CDR3 is made up of 13 amino acids. The germline V gene has CDR1 LGHDT and CDR2 YNNKEL (reference sequence).

This clone was recorded many times. The chain couples TRBV3-1 (or the pseudogene TRBV3-2) to TRBJ2-1, with 13 bases fitting TRBD2. V shed 4 bases and J 7 bases; nucleotides not matched to a gene: 7. CDR1 LGHDT and CDR2 YNNKEL come from the germline V gene (reference sequence). The CDR3 is 16 amino acids. CDR3 in amino acids: CASSRLTSGRRNEQFF. CDR3 coding DNA: TGTGCCAGCAGCCGGCTGACTAGCGGGAGGAGGAATGAGCAGTTCTTC.

The chain employs TRBV5-1 and TRBJ2-3; D is unclear. The CDR3 has 15 residues. Trimming left V 1 base short and J 2 bases short, with 11 bases between. Germline V gene lookup returns CDR1 SGHRS and CDR2 YFSETQ. CDR3 protein: CASSLNGDPTDTQYF. DNA of the CDR3: TGCGCCAGCAGCTTGAATGGAGATCCCACAGATACGCAGTATTTT.

This clone was picked up a small number of times. The V call is TRBV10-3, the J call TRBJ2-2, with 8 bases matching TRBD2. The V segment lost 2 bases and the J segment 6 bases; nucleotides outside the gene matches: 8. The V gene's germline CDR1 is ENHRY and CDR2 SYGVKD. This CDR3 contains 16 residues. CDR3 nucleotide sequence: TGTGCCATCAGTGAGGAGAGCGGGAGCTGGCCCGGGGAGCTGTTTTTT. Residues: CAISEESGSWPGELFF.

The chain uses TRBV30 and TRBJ2-3; D may be TRBD1 (6 bases). Germline V gives CDR1 GTSNPN, CDR2 SVGIG (reference sequence). Deletions cut 8 bases from V and 6 bases from J, with 12 bases between. The CDR3 sequence is 11 residues long. CDR3 DNA: TGTGCCGGGGGCCAGCGTGATACGCAGTATTTT. Protein product: CAGGQRDTQYF.

This clone is a singleton in its sample. The chain couples TRBV2 to TRBJ1-2, with D possibly matching TRBD1 (5 bases). Trimming pared 0 bases from V and 7 bases from J, leaving 9 bases between. Germline V gene lookup returns CDR1 SNHLY and CDR2 FYNNEI. The CDR3 runs 13 residues. The CDR3 DNA reads as TGTGCCAGCAGTGAAGCAGGGGAAGGTGGCTACACCTTC. Protein sequence: CASSEAGEGGYTF.

This chain links TRBV10-3 with TRBJ1-1, with a possible D match to TRBD1 (6 bases). Trimming took 6 bases from V and 5 from J, leaving 13 bases between them. The CDR3 has 13 amino acids. Looked up from germline, CDR1 is ENHRY and CDR2 is SYGVKD. The CDR3 DNA reads as TGTGCCATCAGAGCCAACAGGGATACTGAAGCTTTCTTT. It is translated as CAIRANRDTEAFF.

The chain uses TRBV23-1 and TRBJ2-1; 10 bases line up with TRBD2. TRBV23-1 is marked as an open reading frame, function uncertain. Germline trimming cut 2 bases from V and 0 bases from J; bases unmatched to any gene: 7. The CDR3 runs to 18 residues. The CDR3 DNA sequence: TGCGCCAGCAGTCAACCTATAGCGGGAGGACCCTCCTACAATGAGCAGTTCTTC. Protein: CASSQPIAGGPSYNEQFF.

This clone turned up a few times. This chain connects TRBV3-1 (or the pseudogene TRBV3-2) to TRBJ2-3; 8 bases fit TRBD1. With 0 bases clipped from V and 2 bases from J, the junction kept 16 bases outside the gene matches. The CDR3 totals 20 residues. CDR1 and CDR2 (germline): LGHDT, YNNKEL (reference sequence). CDR3 DNA sequence: TGTGCCAGCAGCCAAGAGGACCCAAGGGGGTGGACAGGGATCACAGATACGCAGTATTTT. Translated, it gives CASSQEDPRGWTGITDTQYF.

The chain carries TRBV10-1 and TRBJ1-1; D perhaps matches TRBD1 (5 bases). The length of the CDR3 is 13 residues. V lost 5 bases and J lost 11, with 18 bases in between. CDR1 WNHNN and CDR2 SYGVQD come from the germline V gene (reference sequence). The CDR3 DNA is TGCGCCAGCAGTACCGGGGGGGAAGGGAGGGCTTTCTTT. Translating gives CASSTGGEGRAFF.

This clone came up a few times. The chain recombines TRBV5-4 with TRBJ2-7; TRBD2 is a possible D gene (6 bases). Germline V gene data show CDR1 as SGHNT and CDR2 as YYREEE (reference sequence). The CDR3 is made up of 14 amino acids. V was trimmed by 6 bases and J by 2 bases, leaving 15 bases between them. The CDR3 loop reads CASKTASETYEQYF. CDR3 DNA sequence: TGTGCCAGCAAAACGGCTAGCGAAACCTACGAGCAGTACTTC. The variable domain in full, completed from reference TRBV5-4 and TRBJ2-7, reads ETGVTQSPTHLIKTRGQQVTLRCSSQSGHNTVSWYQQALGQGPQFIFQYYREEENGRGNFPPRFSGLQFPNYSSELNVNALELDDSALYLCASKTASETYEQYFGPGTRLTVT.

The rearrangement uses TRBV28 and TRBJ1-2; tentatively, D is TRBD1 (6 bases). Germline V gives CDR1 MDHEN, CDR2 SYDVKM. CDR3 length: 13 residues. V was clipped by 5 bases and J by 3 bases, with 10 bases between them. The CDR3 loop reads CASSRQEYYGYTF. DNA for the CDR3: TGTGCCAGCAGTCGACAGGAATACTATGGCTACACCTTC.

This chain links TRBV30 with TRBJ1-5; D may be TRBD1 (6 bases). Germline loops: CDR1 GTSNPN, CDR2 SVGIG (reference sequence). The germline V and J ends were trimmed by 0 bases and 5 bases, with 11 bases remaining between them. The CDR3 spans 14 residues. CDR3 bases: TGTGCCTGGAGTGTGATGGCAGGGGATCAGCCCCAGCATTTT. Translating gives CAWSVMAGDQPQHF.